The clone carrying this TCR beta chain was observed a single time. The repertoire was sequenced with immunoSEQ multiplex PCR; TCRdb's copy has only in-frame clones and lacks some. This table holds 250,000 to 300,000 clones, approximately 83% found once. These data originate in a study of blood T cell repertoires in COVID-19. This study enrolled people aged about 18 to 100 from 24 US geographic areas. Germline V gives CDR1 WNHNN, CDR2 SYGVQD (reference sequence). This CDR3 comprises 12 residues. The V end was cut by 5 bases, the J end by 2 bases, with 3 bases between. V usage is TRBV10-1 and J usage is TRBJ2-2; no clear D gene. The receptor comes from a man aged 50-59 years who had recovered from COVID-19. Source material: PBMCs or T cells enriched from blood (not recorded which). DNA for the CDR3: TGCGCCAGCAGTACTAACACCGGGGAGCTGTTTTTT. This sequence encodes CASSTNTGELFF.